The present TCR beta chain was sequenced within a study of T cells after yellow fever vaccination. On the study more broadly: It was SMART-Seq v4 Ultra Low Input that prepared the fractions with low cell numbers.

Overall study results and limits: CD4 and CD8 compartments shared a small share of clonotypes. Although the secondary response was weaker, it peaked faster, at day 5 versus 15.

This clonotype was seen only a few times. As yet, its antigen is unknown. V dropped 8 bases and J dropped 2 bases, with 13 bases sitting between them. Germline V gene lookup returns CDR1 SEHNR and CDR2 FQNEAQ (reference sequence). The CDR3 covers 13 residues. The authors made TCR cDNA by 5'RACE template switching, adding a universal primer site and UMIs. TCRdb re-analysed the 5' RACE reads in MiXCR, keeping a single row per CDR3 protein. The sample carries around 120,000 distinct CDR3 sequences, roughly 15% recorded once. The receptor's source is a man aged 18 to 30 who received the YFV17D yellow fever vaccine. Specimen: CD8+ T cells sorted from PBMCs, collected 5 days after the yellow fever booster vaccination. The rearrangement joins TRBV7-9 to TRBJ2-7, with D possibly TRBD2 on 5 matching bases. This CDR3 is CASSNGKTYEQYF. CDR3 sequence (DNA): TGTGCCAGCTCTAACGGGAAAACCTACGAGCAGTACTTC.